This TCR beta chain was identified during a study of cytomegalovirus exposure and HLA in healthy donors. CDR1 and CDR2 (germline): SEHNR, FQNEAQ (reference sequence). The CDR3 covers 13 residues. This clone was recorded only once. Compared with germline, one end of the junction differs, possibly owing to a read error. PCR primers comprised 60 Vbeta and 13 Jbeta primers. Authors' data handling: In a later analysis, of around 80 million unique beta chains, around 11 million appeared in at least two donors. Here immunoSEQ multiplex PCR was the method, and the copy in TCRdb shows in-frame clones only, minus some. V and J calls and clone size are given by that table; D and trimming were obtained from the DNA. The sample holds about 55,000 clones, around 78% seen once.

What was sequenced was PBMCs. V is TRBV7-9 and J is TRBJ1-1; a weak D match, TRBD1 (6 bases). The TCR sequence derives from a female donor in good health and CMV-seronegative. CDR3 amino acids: CSSSKGGNTEAFF. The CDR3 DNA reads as TGTTCCAGCAGCAAAGGGGGGAACACTGAAGCTTTCTTT.